The rows below give T cell receptor beta chains drawn from one sample of a study of shared clonotypes between healthy human individuals. Sequencing used immunoSEQ multiplex PCR; TCRdb keeps in-frame clones, though not all of them. Of under 550,000 clones detected, 90% to 97% appear once; the ten largest clones hold approximately 0.06%. The sequenced sample was naive CD4+ T cells sorted from blood. All receptors come from a woman aged 25 to 39 in good health. CDR3s include the opening cysteine and the closing phenylalanine or tryptophan. D genes are given only for firm matches. For some rows the clone size is stated as once, few or many, or as a class when expanded; others skip it.

clone_size d_call j_call v_call cdr3_aa cdr3_nt
NA TRBD1 TRBJ1-3 TRBV7-8 CASSSTGGPGNTIYF TGTGCCAGCAGCTCAACAGGGGGCCCTGGAAACACCATATATTTT
NA NA TRBJ1-1 TRBV5-1 CASSLTGTPNTEAFF TGCGCCAGCAGCTTGACCGGGACACCGAACACTGAAGCTTTCTTT
NA NA TRBJ1-1 TRBV2 CASSKQGRGNTEAFF TGTGCCAGCAGTAAACAGGGTCGGGGGAACACTGAAGCTTTCTTT
NA NA TRBJ1-2 TRBV27 CASSQIPHARRYGYTF TGTGCCAGCAGTCAAATCCCCCACGCACGCCGATATGGCTACACCTTC
NA TRBD1 TRBJ1-1 TRBV28 CASSSGTGGTEAFF TGTGCCAGCAGTTCCGGGACAGGGGGGACTGAAGCTTTCTTT
NA NA TRBJ1-2 TRBV6-5 CASSYGGKGNYGYTF TGTGCCAGCAGTTACGGGGGGAAGGGTAACTATGGCTACACCTTC
NA NA TRBJ2-3 TRBV2 CASSSYSGLSTDTQYF TGTGCCAGCAGCTCATATAGCGGACTCAGCACAGATACGCAGTATTTT
NA NA TRBJ2-5 TRBV29-1 CSVYGGEVRETQYF TGCAGCGTATACGGCGGGGAGGTACGTGAGACCCAGTACTTC
NA TRBD2 TRBJ2-1 TRBV27 CASSLRLAGGRNEQFF TGTGCCAGCAGTTTAAGGCTAGCGGGAGGGCGGAATGAGCAGTTCTTC
NA NA TRBJ1-5 TRBV27 CASSPLAHIGGGSNQPQHF TGTGCCAGCAGTCCATTGGCCCATATCGGGGGGGGTAGCAATCAGCCCCAGCATTTT
NA NA TRBJ2-3 TRBV27 CASSSGSLVDTQYF TGTGCCAGCAGTTCGGGCAGTCTGGTAGATACGCAGTATTTT
NA TRBD1 TRBJ1-4 TRBV28 CASSLWDRTNEKLFF TGTGCCAGCAGTTTGTGGGACAGAACTAATGAAAAACTGTTTTTT
NA TRBD1 TRBJ1-1 TRBV28 CASSPGQGADTEAFF TGTGCCAGCAGTCCGGGACAGGGGGCCGACACTGAAGCTTTCTTT
NA NA TRBJ1-4 TRBV28 CASSSWGQTNEKLFF TGTGCCAGCAGTTCTTGGGGACAAACTAATGAAAAACTGTTTTTT
few TRBD2 TRBJ2-7 TRBV11-1 CASSLLAGGHEQYF TGTGCCAGCAGCTTATTGGCGGGAGGGCACGAGCAGTACTTC
NA TRBD1 TRBJ1-1 TRBV5-4 CASSGGTGNSAIEAFF TGTGCCAGCAGCGGGGGGACAGGGAACTCCGCTATAGAAGCTTTCTTT
NA TRBD1 TRBJ2-2 TRBV10-3 CAISGTENTGELFF TGTGCCATCAGCGGGACAGAGAACACCGGGGAGCTGTTTTTT
few NA TRBJ1-5 TRBV6-1 CASSEVAGDHPQHF TGTGCCAGCAGTGAAGTGGCAGGGGATCATCCCCAGCATTTT
NA TRBD1 TRBJ2-3 TRBV7-3 CASSPTGTGVLDTQYF TGTGCCAGCAGCCCCACCGGGACAGGGGTTTTAGATACGCAGTATTTT
once NA TRBJ1-1 TRBV28 CASTLGGYSTEAFF TGTGCCAGCACCCTGGGGGGGTATTCCACTGAAGCTTTCTTT
once TRBD2 TRBJ2-1 TRBV7-9 CASSSQRTSGPSNEQFF TGTGCCAGCAGCTCCCAACGCACTAGCGGACCAAGCAATGAGCAGTTCTTC
NA NA TRBJ2-3 TRBV18 CASSPLYTETTDTQYF TGTGCCAGCTCACCACTCTATACGGAGACCACAGATACGCAGTATTTT
NA TRBD2 TRBJ2-5 TRBV10-3 CASGEGWETQYF TGTGCCAGTGGGGAGGGTTGGGAGACCCAGTACTTC
NA TRBD1 TRBJ2-7 TRBV2 CASGGQGSYEQYF TGTGCCAGCGGCGGACAGGGGAGCTACGAGCAGTACTTC
NA NA TRBJ2-7 TRBV19 CASSRAGAGEDEQYF TGTGCCAGTAGTCGGGCTGGGGCAGGAGAAGACGAGCAGTACTTC
few TRBD2 TRBJ2-5 TRBV9 CASSREAGGETQYF TGTGCCAGCAGCCGCGAGGCGGGAGGGGAGACCCAGTACTTC
NA NA TRBJ2-2 TRBV28 CASSLVGLATTGELFF TGTGCCAGCAGCCTCGTCGGGCTAGCGACCACCGGGGAGCTGTTTTTT
few NA TRBJ1-1 TRBV18 CASSPAPNTEAFF TGTGCCAGCTCACCGGCACCCAACACTGAAGCTTTCTTT
once NA TRBJ2-3 TRBV18 CASSPFLGEVDTQYF TGTGCCAGCTCACCATTTCTGGGTGAGGTAGATACGCAGTATTTT
NA TRBD2 TRBJ2-7 TRBV13 CASTRAGEDYEQYF TGTGCCAGCACGCGGGCGGGAGAGGATTACGAGCAGTACTTC
NA TRBD1 TRBJ1-4 TRBV28 CASSNGQGAGEKLFF TGTGCCAGCAGCAACGGTCAGGGGGCGGGTGAAAAACTGTTTTTT
NA TRBD1 TRBJ1-1 TRBV5-1 CASSLTGGDTEAFF TGCGCCAGCAGCTTAACAGGGGGGGACACTGAAGCTTTCTTT
NA TRBD1 TRBJ2-1 TRBV5-1 CASRSSKDRGNYNEQFF TGCGCCAGCAGATCGTCTAAGGACAGGGGAAACTACAATGAGCAGTTCTTC
once NA TRBJ2-2 TRBV7-9 CASSGRGGSGELFF TGTGCCAGCAGCGGCAGGGGGGGGTCCGGGGAGCTGTTTTTT
NA TRBD2 TRBJ2-1 TRBV7-3 CASSLGTSALGENEQFF TGTGCCAGCAGCTTAGGGACTAGCGCTCTAGGGGAGAATGAGCAGTTCTTC
few NA TRBJ2-2 TRBV7-9 CASSLELHTGELFF TGTGCCAGCAGCTTAGAACTGCACACCGGGGAGCTGTTTTTT
NA NA TRBJ1-1 TRBV7-4 CASSLEVKGDNRTEAFF TGTGCCAGCAGCTTGGAGGTGAAAGGGGATAATCGCACTGAAGCTTTCTTT
NA TRBD2 TRBJ2-4 TRBV14 CASSQGLAGAKNIQYF TGTGCCAGCAGCCAAGGACTAGCGGGAGCCAAAAACATTCAGTACTTC
NA TRBD1 TRBJ2-5 TRBV13 CASSHSGQDQETQYF TGTGCCAGCAGCCATTCCGGACAGGACCAAGAGACCCAGTACTTC
NA TRBD1 TRBJ1-6 TRBV11-2 CAVATGTVSPLHF TGTGCCGTAGCAACCGGGACAGTCTCACCCCTCCACTTT
NA NA TRBJ1-5 TRBV28 CASSTDSYYQPQHF TGTGCCAGCAGTACGGACAGCTATTATCAGCCCCAGCATTTT
once TRBD2 TRBJ2-5 TRBV5-7 CASSLVGGVETQYF TGTGCCAGCAGCTTGGTGGGGGGGGTAGAGACCCAGTACTTC
NA NA TRBJ2-7 TRBV14 CASSQVGQVLF TGTGCCAGCAGCCAAGTGGGGCAGGTACTCTTC
NA NA TRBJ1-2 TRBV27 CASSFKGWGNYYGYTF TGTGCCAGCAGTTTCAAGGGTTGGGGCAACTATTATGGCTACACCTTC
NA NA TRBJ2-6 TRBV2 CASSRDDPIQSRANVLTF TGTGCCAGCAGTCGGGACGATCCGATACAAAGTCGGGCCAACGTCCTGACTTTC
NA NA TRBJ2-7 TRBV18 CASSQTGIPYEQYF TGTGCCAGCTCCCAAACCGGGATACCCTACGAGCAGTACTTC
NA TRBD2 TRBJ2-1 TRBV30 CACNLAELREQFF TGTGCCTGCAACCTAGCGGAATTGAGAGAGCAGTTCTTC
NA TRBD1 TRBJ2-5 TRBV5-4 CASSYGTATDLPYF TGTGCCAGCAGCTACGGGACAGCCACCGACCTTCCGTACTTC
NA TRBD2 TRBJ2-7 TRBV5-1 CASSLGPSGAYEQYF TGCGCCAGCAGCTTGGGGCCTAGCGGAGCCTACGAGCAGTACTTC
NA TRBD2 TRBJ2-1 TRBV13 CASSNGLAAYNEQFF TGTGCCAGCAGCAACGGACTAGCGGCTTACAATGAGCAGTTCTTC
NA NA TRBJ1-5 TRBV19 CASSQGSNQPQHF TGTGCCAGTAGCCAGGGGAGCAATCAGCCCCAGCATTTT
once NA TRBJ2-6 TRBV28 CASSFSGSGANVLTF TGTGCCAGCAGTTTCTCGGGCTCTGGGGCCAACGTCCTGACTTTC